The entry that follows covers one TCR beta chain sequence. What it binds is unknown. The table came from immunoSEQ multiplex PCR; TCRdb's copy has only in-frame clones and leaves some out. The sample is made up of over 10,000 clones, none counted only once. The data derive from a study of T cells after posttransplantation cyclophosphamide. Busulfan-fludarabine conditioning, marrow transplant, and cyclophosphamide on days +3 and +4 were administered. The CDR3 has 15 amino acids. V lost 4 bases to trimming and J lost 6 bases; unmatched junction nucleotides: 12. CDR1 and CDR2 from the germline V gene are GTSNPN and SVGIG (reference sequence). Study-wide points: Later blood repertoires were often dominated by clones from the donor CD8+ memory compartment.

The chain is built from TRBV30 and TRBJ2-3; 8 bases match TRBD2. This TCR derives from a female patient aged 40 to 55 who received an allogeneic stem cell transplant from a related donor, was CMV-positive, and had acute GVHD only. Some T cells may arise from the graft donor. The source was PBMCs, collected after allogeneic stem cell transplant with posttransplant cyclophosphamide. The CDR3: CAWTSGPGGLDTQYF. CDR3 in DNA: TGTGCCTGGACCTCTGGTCCGGGAGGGCTTGATACGCAGTATTTT. Filled out from reference TRBV30 and TRBJ2-3, the complete variable domain reads SQTIHQWPATLVQPVGSPLSLECTVEGTSNPNLYWYRQAAGRGLQLLFYSVGIGQISSEVPQNLSASRPQDRQFILSSKKLLLSDSGFYLCAWTSGPGGLDTQYFGPGTRLTVL.